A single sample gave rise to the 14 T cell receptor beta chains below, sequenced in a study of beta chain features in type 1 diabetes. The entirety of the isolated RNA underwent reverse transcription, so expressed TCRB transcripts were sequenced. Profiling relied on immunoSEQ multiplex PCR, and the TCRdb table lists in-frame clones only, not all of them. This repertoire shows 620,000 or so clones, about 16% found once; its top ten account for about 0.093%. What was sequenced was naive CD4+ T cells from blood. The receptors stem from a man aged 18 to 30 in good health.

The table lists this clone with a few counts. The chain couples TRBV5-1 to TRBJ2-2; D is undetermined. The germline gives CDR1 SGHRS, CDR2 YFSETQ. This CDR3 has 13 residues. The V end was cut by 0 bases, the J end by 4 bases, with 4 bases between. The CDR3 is CASSLAGTGELFF. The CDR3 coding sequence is TGCGCCAGCAGCTTGGCCGGCACCGGGGAGCTGTTTTTT.

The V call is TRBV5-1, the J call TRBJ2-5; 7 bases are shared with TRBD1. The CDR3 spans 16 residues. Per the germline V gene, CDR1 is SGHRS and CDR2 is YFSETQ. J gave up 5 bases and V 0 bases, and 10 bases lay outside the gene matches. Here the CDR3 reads CASSLAPTGLEETQYF. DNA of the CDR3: TGCGCCAGCAGCTTGGCCCCGACAGGGCTGGAGGAGACCCAGTACTTC.

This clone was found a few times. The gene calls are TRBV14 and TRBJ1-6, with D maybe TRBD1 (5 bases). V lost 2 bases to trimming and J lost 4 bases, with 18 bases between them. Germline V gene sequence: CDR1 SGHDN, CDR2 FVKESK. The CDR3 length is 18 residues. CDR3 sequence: CASSQFGAIARYNSPLHF. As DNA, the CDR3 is TGTGCCAGCAGCCAATTCGGGGCCATCGCCCGATATAATTCACCCCTCCACTTT.

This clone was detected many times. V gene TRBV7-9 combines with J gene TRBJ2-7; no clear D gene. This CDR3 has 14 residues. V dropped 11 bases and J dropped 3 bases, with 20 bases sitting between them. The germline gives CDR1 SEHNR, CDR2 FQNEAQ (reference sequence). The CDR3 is CASGLRAVSYEQYF. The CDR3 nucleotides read TGTGCCTCGGGCCTACGGGCGGTGAGCTACGAGCAGTACTTC.

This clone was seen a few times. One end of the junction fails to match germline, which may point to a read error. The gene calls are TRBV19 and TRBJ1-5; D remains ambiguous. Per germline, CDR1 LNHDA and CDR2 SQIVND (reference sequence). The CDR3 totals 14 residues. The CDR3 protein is CASSIEVEAQPQHF. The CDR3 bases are TGTGCCAGTAGCATAGAGGTAGAGGCTCAGCCCCAGCATTTT.

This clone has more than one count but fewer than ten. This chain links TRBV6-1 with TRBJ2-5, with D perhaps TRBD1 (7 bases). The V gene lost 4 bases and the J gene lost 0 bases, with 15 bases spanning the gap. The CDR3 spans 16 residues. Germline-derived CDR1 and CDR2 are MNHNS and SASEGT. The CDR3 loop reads CASSGSGGGNQETQYF. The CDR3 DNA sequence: TGTGCCAGCAGTGGATCAGGGGGAGGAAACCAAGAGACCCAGTACTTC.

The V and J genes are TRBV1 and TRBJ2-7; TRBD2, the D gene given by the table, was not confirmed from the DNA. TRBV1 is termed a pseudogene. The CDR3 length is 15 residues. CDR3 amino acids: CTSSRHSGRGYEQYF. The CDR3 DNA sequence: TGCACCAGCAGCCGCCACAGCGGGAGAGGCTACGAGCAGTACTTC.

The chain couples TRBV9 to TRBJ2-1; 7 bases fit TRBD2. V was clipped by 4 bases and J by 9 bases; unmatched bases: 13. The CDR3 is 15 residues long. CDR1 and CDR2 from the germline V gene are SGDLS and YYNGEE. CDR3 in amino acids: CASSLSGMTMGEQFF. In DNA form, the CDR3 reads TGTGCCAGCAGCTTAAGCGGGATGACTATGGGTGAGCAGTTCTTC.

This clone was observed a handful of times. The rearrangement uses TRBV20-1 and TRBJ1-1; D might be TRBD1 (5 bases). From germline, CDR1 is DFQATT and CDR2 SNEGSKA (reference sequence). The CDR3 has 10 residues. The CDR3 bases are TGCAGCTCCAGGGACACTGAAGCTTTCTTT. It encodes CSSRDTEAFF.

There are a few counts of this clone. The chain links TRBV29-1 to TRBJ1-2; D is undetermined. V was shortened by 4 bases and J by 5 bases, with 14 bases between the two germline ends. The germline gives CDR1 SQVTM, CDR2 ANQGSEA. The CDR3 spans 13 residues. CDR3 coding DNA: TGCAGCGTTGGTAGGGTGATCCCTTATGGCTACACCTTC. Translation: CSVGRVIPYGYTF. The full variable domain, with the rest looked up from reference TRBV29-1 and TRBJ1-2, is SAVISQKPSRDICQRGTSLTIQCQVDSQVTMMFWYRQQPGQSLTLIATANQGSEATYESGFVIDKFPISRPNLTFSTLTVSNMSPEDSSIYLCSVGRVIPYGYTFGSGTRLTVV.

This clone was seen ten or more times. As DNA, the CDR3 is TGTGCCTGGAACCTTGGGACTACCTCCTACAATGAGCAGTTCTTC. As protein: CAWNLGTTSYNEQFF. The chain employs TRBV30 and TRBJ2-1; 7 bases agree with TRBD2. CDR3 length: 15 amino acids. The junction had 6 bases not matched to a gene; V was cut back by 4 bases and J by 0 bases. Looked up from germline, CDR1 is GTSNPN and CDR2 is SVGIG (reference sequence).

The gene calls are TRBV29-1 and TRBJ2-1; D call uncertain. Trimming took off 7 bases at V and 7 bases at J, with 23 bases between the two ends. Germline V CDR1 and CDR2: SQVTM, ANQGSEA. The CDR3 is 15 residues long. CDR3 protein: CSAHLPPPGGNEQFF. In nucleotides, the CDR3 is TGCAGCGCCCACCTTCCACCCCCCGGTGGGAATGAGCAGTTCTTC.

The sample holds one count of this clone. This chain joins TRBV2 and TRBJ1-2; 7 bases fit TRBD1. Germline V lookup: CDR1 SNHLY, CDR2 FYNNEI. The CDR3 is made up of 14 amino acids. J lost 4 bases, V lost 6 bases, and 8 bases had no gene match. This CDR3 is CASRDRAGGYGYTF. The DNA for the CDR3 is TGTGCCAGCAGAGACAGGGCCGGGGGCTATGGCTACACCTTC.

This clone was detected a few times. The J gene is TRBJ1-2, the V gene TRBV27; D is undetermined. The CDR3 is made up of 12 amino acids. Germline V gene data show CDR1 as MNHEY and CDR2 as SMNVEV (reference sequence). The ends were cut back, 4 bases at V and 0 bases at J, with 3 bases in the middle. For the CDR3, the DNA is TGTGCCAGCAGTTCCCCTAACTATGGCTACACCTTC. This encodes CASSSPNYGYTF.